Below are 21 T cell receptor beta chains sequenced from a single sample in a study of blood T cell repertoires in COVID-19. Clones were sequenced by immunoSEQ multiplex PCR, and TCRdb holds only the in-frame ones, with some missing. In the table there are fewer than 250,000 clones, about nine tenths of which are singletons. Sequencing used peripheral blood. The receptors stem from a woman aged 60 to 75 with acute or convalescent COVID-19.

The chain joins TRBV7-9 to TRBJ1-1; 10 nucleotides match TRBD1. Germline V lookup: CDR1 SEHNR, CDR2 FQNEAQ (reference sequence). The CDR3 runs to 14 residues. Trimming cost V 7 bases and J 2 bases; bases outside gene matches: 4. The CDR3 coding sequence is TGTGCCAGCACACGGACAGGGGGAAACACTGAAGCTTTCTTT. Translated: CASTRTGGNTEAFF. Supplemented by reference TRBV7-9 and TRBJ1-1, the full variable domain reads DTGVSQNPRHKITKRGQNVTFRCDPISEHNRLYWYRQTLGQGPEFLTYFQNEAQLEKSRLLSDRFSAERPKGSFSTLEIQRTEQGDSAMYLCASTRTGGNTEAFFGQGTRLTVV.

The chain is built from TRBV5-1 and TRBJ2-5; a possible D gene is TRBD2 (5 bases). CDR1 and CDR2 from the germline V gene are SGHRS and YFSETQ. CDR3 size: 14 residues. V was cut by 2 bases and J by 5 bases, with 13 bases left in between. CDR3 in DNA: TGCGCCAGCAGCTTTATCGCGGGCAGCGAGACCCAGTACTTC. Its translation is CASSFIAGSETQYF.

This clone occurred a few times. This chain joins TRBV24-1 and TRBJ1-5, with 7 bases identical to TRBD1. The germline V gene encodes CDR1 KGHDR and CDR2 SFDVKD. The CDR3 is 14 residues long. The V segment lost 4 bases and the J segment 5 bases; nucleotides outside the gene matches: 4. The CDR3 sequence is CATSETGVDQPQHF. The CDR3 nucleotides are TGTGCCACCAGTGAAACAGGGGTAGATCAGCCCCAGCATTTT.

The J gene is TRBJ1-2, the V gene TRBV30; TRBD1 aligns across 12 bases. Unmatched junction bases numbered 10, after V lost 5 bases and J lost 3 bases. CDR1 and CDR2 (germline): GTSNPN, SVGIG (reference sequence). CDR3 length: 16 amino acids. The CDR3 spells CAWVRGQGASYYGYTF. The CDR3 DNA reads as TGTGCCTGGGTTCGGGGACAGGGGGCTTCGTACTATGGCTACACCTTC.

The CDR3 is CASSLNWRAQETQYF. The CDR3 nucleotides are TGTGCCAGCAGCTTAAATTGGAGGGCCCAAGAGACCCAGTACTTC. The chain employs TRBV11-2 and TRBJ2-5; the D gene is possibly TRBD2 (6 bases). V was clipped by 2 bases and J by 1 base, with 11 bases between them. Germline V gives CDR1 SGHAT, CDR2 FQNNGV. The CDR3 has 15 residues.

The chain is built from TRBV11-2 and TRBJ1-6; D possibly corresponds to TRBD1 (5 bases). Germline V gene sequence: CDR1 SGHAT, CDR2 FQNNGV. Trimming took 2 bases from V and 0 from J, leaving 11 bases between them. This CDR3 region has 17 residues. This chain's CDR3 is CASSLLGGFSYNSPLHF. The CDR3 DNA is TGTGCCAGCAGCTTATTGGGGGGGTTCTCCTATAATTCACCCCTCCACTTT. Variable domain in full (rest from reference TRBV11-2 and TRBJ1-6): EAGVAQSPRYKIIEKRQSVAFWCNPISGHATLYWYQQILGQGPKLLIQFQNNGVVDDSQLPKDRFSAERLKGVDSTLKIQPAKLEDSAVYLCASSLLGGFSYNSPLHFGNGTRLTVT.

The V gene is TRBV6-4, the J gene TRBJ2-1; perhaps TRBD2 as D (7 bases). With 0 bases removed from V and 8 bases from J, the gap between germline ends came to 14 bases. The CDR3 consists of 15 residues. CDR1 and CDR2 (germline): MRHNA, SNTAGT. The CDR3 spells CASSDSGGARDEQFF. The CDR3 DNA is TGTGCCAGCAGTGACTCGGGGGGGGCTAGGGATGAGCAGTTCTTC.

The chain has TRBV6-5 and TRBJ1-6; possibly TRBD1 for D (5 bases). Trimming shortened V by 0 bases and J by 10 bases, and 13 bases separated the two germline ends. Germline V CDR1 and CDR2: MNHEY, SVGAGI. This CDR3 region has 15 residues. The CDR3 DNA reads TGTGCCAGCAGTTACTCGGGGGGAGGTGACTCACCCCTCCACTTT. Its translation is CASSYSGGGDSPLHF.

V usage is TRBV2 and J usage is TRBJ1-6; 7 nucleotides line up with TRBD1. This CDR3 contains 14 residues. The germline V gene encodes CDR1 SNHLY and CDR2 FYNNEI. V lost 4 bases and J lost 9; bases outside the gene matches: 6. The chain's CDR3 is CASSVDRVGSPLHF. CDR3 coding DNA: TGTGCCAGCAGTGTTGACAGGGTTGGTTCACCCCTCCACTTT.

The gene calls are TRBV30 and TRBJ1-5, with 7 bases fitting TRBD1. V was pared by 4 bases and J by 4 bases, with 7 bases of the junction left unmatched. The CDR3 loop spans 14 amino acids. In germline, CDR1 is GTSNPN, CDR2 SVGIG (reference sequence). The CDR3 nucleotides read TGTGCCTGGACCCCGACAGGGCCTAATCAGCCCCAGCATTTT. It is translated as CAWTPTGPNQPQHF.

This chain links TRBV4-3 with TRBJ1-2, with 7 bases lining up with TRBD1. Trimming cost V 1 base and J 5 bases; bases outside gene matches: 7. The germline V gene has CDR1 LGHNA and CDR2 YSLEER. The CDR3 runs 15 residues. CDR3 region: CASSQGARGYYGYTF. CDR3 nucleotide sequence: TGCGCCAGCAGCCAAGGAGCCAGGGGGTATTATGGCTACACCTTC.

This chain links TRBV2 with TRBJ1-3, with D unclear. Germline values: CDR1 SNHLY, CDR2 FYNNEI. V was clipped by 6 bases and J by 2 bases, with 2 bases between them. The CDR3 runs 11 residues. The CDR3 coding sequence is TGTGCCAGCAGCGCTGGAAACACCATATATTTT. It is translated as CASSAGNTIYF.

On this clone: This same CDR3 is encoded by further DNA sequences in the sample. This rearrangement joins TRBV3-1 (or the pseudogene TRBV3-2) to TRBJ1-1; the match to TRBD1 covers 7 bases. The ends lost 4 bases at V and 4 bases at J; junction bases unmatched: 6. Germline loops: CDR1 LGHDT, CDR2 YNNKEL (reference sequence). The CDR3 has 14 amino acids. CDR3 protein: CASSPLAGGTEAFF. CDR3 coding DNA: TGTGCCAGCAGCCCCTTGGCAGGGGGCACTGAAGCTTTCTTT.

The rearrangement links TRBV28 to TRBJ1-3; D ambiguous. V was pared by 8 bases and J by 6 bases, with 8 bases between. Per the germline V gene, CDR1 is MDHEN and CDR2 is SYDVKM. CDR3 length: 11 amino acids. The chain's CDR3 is CASYRANTIYF. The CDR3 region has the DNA TGTGCCAGCTATAGAGCAAACACCATATATTTT.

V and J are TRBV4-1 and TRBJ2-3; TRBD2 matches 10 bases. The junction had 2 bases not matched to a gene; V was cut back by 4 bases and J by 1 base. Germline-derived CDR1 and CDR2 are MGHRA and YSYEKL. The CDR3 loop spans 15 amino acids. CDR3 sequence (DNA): TGCGCCAGCAGCCTCGGGACTAGCGGCACAGATACGCAGTATTTT. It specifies CASSLGTSGTDTQYF.

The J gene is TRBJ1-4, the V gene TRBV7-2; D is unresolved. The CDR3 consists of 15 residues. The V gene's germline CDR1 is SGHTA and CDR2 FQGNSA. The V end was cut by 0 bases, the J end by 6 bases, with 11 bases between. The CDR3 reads CASSLAGLTDEKLFF. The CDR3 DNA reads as TGTGCCAGCAGCTTAGCTGGGCTAACCGATGAAAAACTGTTTTTT.

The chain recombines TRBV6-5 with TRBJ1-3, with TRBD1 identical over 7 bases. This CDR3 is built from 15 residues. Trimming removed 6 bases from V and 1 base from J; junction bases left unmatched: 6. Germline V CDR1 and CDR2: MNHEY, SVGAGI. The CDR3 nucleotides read TGTGCCAGCAGCCGTGACAGGGCTTCTGGAAACACCATATATTTT. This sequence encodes CASSRDRASGNTIYF.

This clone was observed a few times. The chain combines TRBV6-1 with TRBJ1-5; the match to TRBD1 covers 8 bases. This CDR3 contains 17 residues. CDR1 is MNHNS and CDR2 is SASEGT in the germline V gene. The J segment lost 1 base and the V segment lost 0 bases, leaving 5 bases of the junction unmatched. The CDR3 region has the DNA TGTGCCAGCAGTGAAGCGCAGGGGGCTGGGAGCAATCAGCCCCAGCATTTT. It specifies CASSEAQGAGSNQPQHF.

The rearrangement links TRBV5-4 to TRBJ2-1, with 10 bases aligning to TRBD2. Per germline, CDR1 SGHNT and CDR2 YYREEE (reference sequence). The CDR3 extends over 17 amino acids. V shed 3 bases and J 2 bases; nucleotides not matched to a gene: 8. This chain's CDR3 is CASSSTSLAGAYNEQFF. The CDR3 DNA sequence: TGTGCCAGCAGCTCGACCTCTCTAGCGGGAGCCTACAATGAGCAGTTCTTC.

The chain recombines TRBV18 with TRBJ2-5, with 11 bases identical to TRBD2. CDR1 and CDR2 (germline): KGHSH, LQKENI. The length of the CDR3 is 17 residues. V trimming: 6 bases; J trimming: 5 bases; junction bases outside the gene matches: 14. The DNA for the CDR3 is TGTGCCAGCTCGTTCGAACTAGCGGGAGTTTTGATGGAGACCCAGTACTTC. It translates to CASSFELAGVLMETQYF.

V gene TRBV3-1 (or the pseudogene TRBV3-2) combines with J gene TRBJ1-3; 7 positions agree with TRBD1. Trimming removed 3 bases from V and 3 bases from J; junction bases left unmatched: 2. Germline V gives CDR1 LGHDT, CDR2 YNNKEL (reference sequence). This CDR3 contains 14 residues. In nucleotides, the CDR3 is TGTGCCAGCAGCCAGACAGGGTATGGAAACACCATATATTTT. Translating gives CASSQTGYGNTIYF.